The 11 T cell receptor beta chains below come from one sample, sequenced in a study of early T cells in non-severe SARS-CoV-2 infection. TCRdb analysed the 5' RACE reads with MiXCR anew, one entry per CDR3 protein. The data contain 65,000 to 70,000 distinct CDR3 sequences, under 13% of them seen just once; the ten biggest clones take up 6.4%. Sequencing was carried out using whole blood. Every receptor here comes from an adult who was a healthcare worker with PCR-confirmed SARS-CoV-2 infection or an uninfected control (not recorded which).

There are a few counts of this clonotype. The V call is TRBV20-1, the J call TRBJ2-7; D ambiguous. Trimming took 6 bases from V and 4 from J, leaving 16 bases between them. Germline V gene sequence: CDR1 DFQATT, CDR2 SNEGSKA (reference sequence). This CDR3 has 13 residues. This CDR3 reads CSASEGQVYEQYF. The DNA for the CDR3 is TGCAGTGCCTCAGAAGGTCAAGTATACGAGCAGTACTTC.

The chain joins TRBV20-1 to TRBJ2-1; 10 bases are a match to TRBD2. Trimming at V came to 3 bases and at J to 2 bases, leaving 1 base not matched to a gene. The CDR3 is 14 residues long. The V gene's germline CDR1 is DFQATT and CDR2 SNEGSKA (reference sequence). CDR3: CSASSGRTYNEQFF. In nucleotides, the CDR3 is TGCAGTGCTAGTAGCGGGAGGACCTACAATGAGCAGTTCTTC.

This clonotype was seen more than once but under ten times. This rearrangement joins TRBV7-2 to TRBJ1-2; 10 bases map to TRBD1. The junction had 12 bases not matched to a gene; V was cut back by 5 bases and J by 6 bases. The CDR3 is 16 residues long. Germline assignment: CDR1 SGHTA and CDR2 FQGNSA. The CDR3 sequence is CASSKRQGAQFNGYTF. CDR3 DNA sequence: TGTGCCAGCAGCAAAAGACAGGGGGCGCAATTCAATGGCTACACCTTC.

The chain has TRBV4-3 and TRBJ2-7; D gene unclear. This CDR3 has 14 amino acids. Germline V gives CDR1 LGHNA, CDR2 YSLEER. Trimming pared 1 base from V and 5 bases from J, leaving 12 bases between. The CDR3 here is CASSQARGYDEQYF. The DNA for the CDR3 is TGCGCCAGCAGCCAAGCCCGAGGTTATGACGAGCAGTACTTC.

The CDR3 DNA is TGCGCCAGCAGCCGCGGGACAGACGTCTACGAGCAGTACTTC. Protein: CASSRGTDVYEQYF. J is TRBJ2-7 and V is TRBV4-1, with D perhaps matching TRBD1 (7 bases). V was trimmed by 4 bases and J by 3 bases, leaving 13 bases between them. This CDR3 comprises 14 residues. Germline V gene lookup returns CDR1 MGHRA and CDR2 YSYEKL.

This clonotype has ten or more counts. The chain is built from TRBV11-2 and TRBJ2-3; no clear D gene. This CDR3 is built from 11 residues. The V end lost 1 base, the J end lost 11 bases, and 7 bases lay between the germline ends. The V gene's germline CDR1 is SGHAT and CDR2 FQNNGV. The CDR3, as DNA: TGTGCCAGCAGCTTAGCCGGTGGGCAGTATTTT. This gives the protein CASSLAGGQYF. The full variable domain, in which reference TRBV11-2 and TRBJ2-3 provide the parts outside the CDR3, is EAGVAQSPRYKIIEKRQSVAFWCNPISGHATLYWYQQILGQGPKLLIQFQNNGVVDDSQLPKDRFSAERLKGVDSTLKIQPAKLEDSAVYLCASSLAGGQYFGPGTRLTVL.

The CDR3 DNA sequence: TGTGCCAGCAGTTTAGCGGCAGGCTCGGGGATCAATCAGCCCCAGCATTTT. Translation: CASSLAAGSGINQPQHF. V usage is TRBV12-3 or TRBV12-4 and J usage is TRBJ1-5; D is undetermined. V lost 0 bases and J 3 bases, leaving 15 bases between the germline ends. CDR3 length: 17 residues.

This clonotype has ten or more counts. This chain links TRBV2 with TRBJ2-3, with 7 nucleotides matching TRBD2. J lost 3 bases, V lost 7 bases, and 4 bases had no gene match. The CDR3 extends over 13 amino acids. Germline CDR1 is SNHLY and CDR2 is FYNNEI. The chain's CDR3 is CASKLAATDTQYF. The CDR3 nucleotides read TGTGCCAGCAAGCTAGCGGCGACAGATACGCAGTATTTT.

This clonotype has a count of ten or more. The chain joins TRBV20-1 to TRBJ2-1; TRBD2 aligns across 9 bases. V was pared by 0 bases and J by 8 bases, with 11 bases of the junction left unmatched. The CDR3 has 16 residues. Looked up from germline, CDR1 is DFQATT and CDR2 is SNEGSKA (reference sequence). CDR3 nucleotide sequence: TGCAGTGCTAGAGATCCCCGGACTAGCGTGGGCGATGAGCAGTTCTTC. This sequence encodes CSARDPRTSVGDEQFF.

This clonotype was picked up a small number of times. Germline and junction disagree at one end, which may indicate a read error. This chain uses TRBV20-1 with TRBJ2-5; 13 nucleotides align to TRBD2. The CDR3 runs to 16 residues. The V gene's germline CDR1 is DFQATT and CDR2 SNEGSKA (reference sequence). The CDR3 spells CSASIAGLAGPEAQYF. The DNA for the CDR3 is TGCAGTGCTAGTATCGCGGGACTAGCGGGACCAGAGGCCCAGTACTTC.

This clonotype has only a few counts. The chain combines TRBV12-3 or TRBV12-4 with TRBJ2-2, with D uncertain. V lost 6 bases to trimming and J lost 6 bases, with 20 bases between them. The CDR3 length is 16 residues. CDR3 in amino acids: CASSLTRLMSPGELFF. The CDR3 region has the DNA TGTGCCAGCAGCCTTACTCGACTCATGAGCCCCGGGGAGCTGTTTTTT.